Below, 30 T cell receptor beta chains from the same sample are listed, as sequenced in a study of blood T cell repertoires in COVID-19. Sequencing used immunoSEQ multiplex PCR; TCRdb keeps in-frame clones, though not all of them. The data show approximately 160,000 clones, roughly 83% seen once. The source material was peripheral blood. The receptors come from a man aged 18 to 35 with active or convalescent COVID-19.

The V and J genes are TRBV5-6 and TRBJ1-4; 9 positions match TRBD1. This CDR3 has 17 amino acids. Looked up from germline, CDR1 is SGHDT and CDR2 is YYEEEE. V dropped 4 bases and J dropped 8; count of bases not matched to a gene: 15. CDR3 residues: CASSPMGTGFSEEKLFF. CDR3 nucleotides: TGTGCCAGCAGCCCAATGGGGACAGGGTTTTCGGAGGAAAAACTGTTTTTT.

Here the CDR3 reads CASSYSIGLGGAFF. Written as DNA, the CDR3 is TGTGCCAGCAGTTACTCGATCGGTTTGGGGGGAGCTTTCTTT. The chain employs TRBV6-5 and TRBJ1-1; the D gene is possibly TRBD1 (5 bases). V lost 0 bases, J lost 10 bases, and 15 bases lay in between. This CDR3 has 14 amino acids. Germline V gene sequence: CDR1 MNHEY, CDR2 SVGAGI.

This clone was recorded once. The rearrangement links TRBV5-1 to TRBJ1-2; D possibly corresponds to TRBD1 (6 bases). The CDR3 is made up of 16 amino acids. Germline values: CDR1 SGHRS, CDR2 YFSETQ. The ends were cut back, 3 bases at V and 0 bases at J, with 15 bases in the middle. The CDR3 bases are TGCGCCAGCAGCTCCCGGGGGGCAAAGACTAACTATGGCTACACCTTC. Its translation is CASSSRGAKTNYGYTF.

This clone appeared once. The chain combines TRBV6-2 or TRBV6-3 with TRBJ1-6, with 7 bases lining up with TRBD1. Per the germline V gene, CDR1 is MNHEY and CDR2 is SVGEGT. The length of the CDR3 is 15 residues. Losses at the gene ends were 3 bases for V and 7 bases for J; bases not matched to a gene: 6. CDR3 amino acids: CASSYEGAKNSPLHF. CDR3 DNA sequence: TGTGCCAGCAGTTATGAGGGGGCGAAGAATTCACCCCTCCACTTT.

CDR3 in DNA: TGTGCCAGCAGCTTAGTCTCGCTAGCGGGAGGAGCGCAACAAGAGACCCAGTACTTC. Protein: CASSLVSLAGGAQQETQYF. J is TRBJ2-5 and V is TRBV7-9; 11 nucleotides agree with TRBD2. Looked up from germline, CDR1 is SEHNR and CDR2 is FQNEAQ (reference sequence). The ends lost 1 base at V and 2 bases at J; junction bases unmatched: 12. The CDR3 extends over 19 amino acids.

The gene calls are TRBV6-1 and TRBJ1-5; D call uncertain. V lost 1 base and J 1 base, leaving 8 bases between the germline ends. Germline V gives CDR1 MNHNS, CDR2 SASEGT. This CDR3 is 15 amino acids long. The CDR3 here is CASSEVQISNQPQHF. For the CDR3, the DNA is TGTGCCAGCAGTGAAGTCCAGATAAGCAATCAGCCCCAGCATTTT.

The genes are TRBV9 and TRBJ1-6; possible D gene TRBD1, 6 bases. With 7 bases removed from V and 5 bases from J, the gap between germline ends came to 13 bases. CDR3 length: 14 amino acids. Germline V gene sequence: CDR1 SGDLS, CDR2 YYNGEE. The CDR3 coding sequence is TGTGCCAGCTCCAGGACAGTTGATAATTCACCCCTCCACTTT. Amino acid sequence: CASSRTVDNSPLHF.

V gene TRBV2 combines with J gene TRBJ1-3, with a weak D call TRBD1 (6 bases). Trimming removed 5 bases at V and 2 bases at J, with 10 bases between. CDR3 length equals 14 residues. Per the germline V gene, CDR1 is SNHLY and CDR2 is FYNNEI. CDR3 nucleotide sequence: TGTGCCAGCAGTAGTGGGGGCACTGGAAACACCATATATTTT. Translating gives CASSSGGTGNTIYF.

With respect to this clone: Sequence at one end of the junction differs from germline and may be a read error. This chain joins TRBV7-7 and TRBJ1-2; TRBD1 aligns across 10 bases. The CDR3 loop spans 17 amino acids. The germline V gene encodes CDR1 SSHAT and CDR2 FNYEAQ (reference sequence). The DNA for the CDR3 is TGTGCTAGCAGCCCGGGACAGGGGACCTCGACCTTCTATGGCTACACCTTC. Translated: CASSPGQGTSTFYGYTF.

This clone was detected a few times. The CDR3 DNA is TGTGCCAGCAGCTTGGCGACAGGTCAGTTTGTGAATGAGCAGTTCTTC. Translation: CASSLATGQFVNEQFF. J is TRBJ2-1 and V is TRBV5-4, with D possibly being TRBD1 (6 bases). This CDR3 region has 16 residues. V lost 0 bases and J 7 bases, leaving 17 bases between the germline ends. Germline V lookup: CDR1 SGHNT, CDR2 YYREEE (reference sequence).

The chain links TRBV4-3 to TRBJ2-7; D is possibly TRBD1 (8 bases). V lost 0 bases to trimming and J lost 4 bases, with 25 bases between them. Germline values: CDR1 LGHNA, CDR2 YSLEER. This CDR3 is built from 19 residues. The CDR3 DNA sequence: TGCGCCAGCAGCCAAGATTTTTTTCTCAGGACAGGGAGGGTTTACGAGCAGTACTTC. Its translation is CASSQDFFLRTGRVYEQYF.

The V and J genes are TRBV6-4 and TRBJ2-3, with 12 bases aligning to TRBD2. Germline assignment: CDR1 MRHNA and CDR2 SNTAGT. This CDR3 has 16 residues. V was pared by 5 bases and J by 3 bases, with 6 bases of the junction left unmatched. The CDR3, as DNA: TGTGCCAGCAGTAGGACTAGCGGGGACGGGACAGATACGCAGTATTTT. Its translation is CASSRTSGDGTDTQYF.

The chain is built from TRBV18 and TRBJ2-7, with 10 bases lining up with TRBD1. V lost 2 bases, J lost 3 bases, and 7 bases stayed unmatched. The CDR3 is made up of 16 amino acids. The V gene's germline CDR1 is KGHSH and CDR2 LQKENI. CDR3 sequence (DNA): TGTGCCAGCTCACCAATGCTTGGGACAGGGGTCTACGAGCAGTACTTC. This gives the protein CASSPMLGTGVYEQYF.

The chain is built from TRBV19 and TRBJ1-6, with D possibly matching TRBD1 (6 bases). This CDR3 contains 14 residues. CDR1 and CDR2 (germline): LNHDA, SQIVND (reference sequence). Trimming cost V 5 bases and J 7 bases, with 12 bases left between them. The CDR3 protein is CASSLGGLNSPLHF. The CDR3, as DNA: TGTGCCAGTAGTCTAGGGGGGCTCAATTCACCCCTCCACTTT.

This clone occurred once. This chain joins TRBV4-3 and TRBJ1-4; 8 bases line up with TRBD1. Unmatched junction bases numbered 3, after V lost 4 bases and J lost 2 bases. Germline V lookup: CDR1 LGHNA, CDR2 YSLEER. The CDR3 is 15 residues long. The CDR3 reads CASSPHRGTNEKLFF. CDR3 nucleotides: TGCGCCAGCAGCCCCCACAGGGGGACTAATGAAAAACTGTTTTTT.

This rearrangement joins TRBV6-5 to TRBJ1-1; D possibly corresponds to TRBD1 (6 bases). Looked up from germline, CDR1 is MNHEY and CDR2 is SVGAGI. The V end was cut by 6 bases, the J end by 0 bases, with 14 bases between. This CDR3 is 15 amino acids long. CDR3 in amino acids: CASRTGGQLNTEAFF. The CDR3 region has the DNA TGTGCCAGCAGAACCGGAGGACAGCTGAACACTGAAGCTTTCTTT.

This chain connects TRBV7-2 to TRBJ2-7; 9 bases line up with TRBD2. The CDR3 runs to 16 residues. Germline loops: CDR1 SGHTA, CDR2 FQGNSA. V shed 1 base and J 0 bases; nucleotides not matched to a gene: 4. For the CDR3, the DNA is TGTGCCAGCAGCTTAGTAGCGGGAGTGAGCTCCTACGAGCAGTACTTC. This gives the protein CASSLVAGVSSYEQYF.

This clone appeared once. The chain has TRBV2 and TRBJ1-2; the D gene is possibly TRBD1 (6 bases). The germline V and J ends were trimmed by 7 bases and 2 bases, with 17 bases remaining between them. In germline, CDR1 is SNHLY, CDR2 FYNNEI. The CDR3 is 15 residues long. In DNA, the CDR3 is TGTGCCAGCACTCCCGGGGTGGACAGAAACTATGGCTACACCTTC. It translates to CASTPGVDRNYGYTF.

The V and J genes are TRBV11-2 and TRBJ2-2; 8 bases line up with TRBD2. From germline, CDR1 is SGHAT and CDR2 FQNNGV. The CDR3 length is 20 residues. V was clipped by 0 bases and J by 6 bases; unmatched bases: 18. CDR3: CASSLDRGDFPGLVPGELFF. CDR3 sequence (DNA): TGTGCCAGCAGCTTAGATCGGGGCGACTTTCCGGGACTAGTGCCCGGGGAGCTGTTTTTT.

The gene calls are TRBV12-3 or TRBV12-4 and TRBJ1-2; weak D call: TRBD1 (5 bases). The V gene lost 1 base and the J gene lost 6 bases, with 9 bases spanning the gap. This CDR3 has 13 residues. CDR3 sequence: CASSLDTRDGYTF. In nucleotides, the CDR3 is TGTGCCAGCAGTTTAGACACCAGGGATGGCTACACCTTC.

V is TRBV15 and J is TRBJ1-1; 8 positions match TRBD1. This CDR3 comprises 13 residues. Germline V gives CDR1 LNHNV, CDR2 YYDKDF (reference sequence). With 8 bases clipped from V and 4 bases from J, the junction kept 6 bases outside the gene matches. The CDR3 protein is CATGQGAFTEAFF. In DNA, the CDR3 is TGTGCCACCGGGCAGGGGGCTTTCACTGAAGCTTTCTTT.

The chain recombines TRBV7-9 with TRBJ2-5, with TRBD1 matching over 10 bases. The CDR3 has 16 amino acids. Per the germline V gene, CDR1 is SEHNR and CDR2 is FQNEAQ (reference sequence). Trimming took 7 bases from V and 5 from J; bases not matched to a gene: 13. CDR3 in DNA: TGTGCCAGCACCAGGGACAGGGGTTCAGTAGGGGAGACCCAGTACTTC. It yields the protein CASTRDRGSVGETQYF. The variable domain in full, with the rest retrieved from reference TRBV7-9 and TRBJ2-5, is DTGVSQNPRHKITKRGQNVTFRCDPISEHNRLYWYRQTLGQGPEFLTYFQNEAQLEKSRLLSDRFSAERPKGSFSTLEIQRTEQGDSAMYLCASTRDRGSVGETQYFGPGTRLLVL.

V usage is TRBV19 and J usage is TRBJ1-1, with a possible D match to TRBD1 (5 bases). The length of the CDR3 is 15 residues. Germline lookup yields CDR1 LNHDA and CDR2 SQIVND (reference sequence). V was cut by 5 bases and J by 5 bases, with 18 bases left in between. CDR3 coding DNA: TGTGCCAGTAGTGATCGGACGGACATAAGGACTGAAGCTTTCTTT. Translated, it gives CASSDRTDIRTEAFF.

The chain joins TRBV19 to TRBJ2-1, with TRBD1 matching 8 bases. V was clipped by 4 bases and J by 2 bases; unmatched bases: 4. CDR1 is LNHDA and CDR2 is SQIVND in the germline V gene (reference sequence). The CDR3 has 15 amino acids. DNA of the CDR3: TGTGCCAGTAGTACAGGACAGGGCACCTACAATGAGCAGTTCTTC. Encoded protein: CASSTGQGTYNEQFF.

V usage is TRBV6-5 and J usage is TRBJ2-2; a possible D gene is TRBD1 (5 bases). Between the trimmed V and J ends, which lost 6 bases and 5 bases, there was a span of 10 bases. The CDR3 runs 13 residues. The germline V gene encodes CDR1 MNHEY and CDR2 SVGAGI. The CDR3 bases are TGTGCCAGCAGCCCGACAGCTACCGGGGAGCTGTTTTTT. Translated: CASSPTATGELFF.

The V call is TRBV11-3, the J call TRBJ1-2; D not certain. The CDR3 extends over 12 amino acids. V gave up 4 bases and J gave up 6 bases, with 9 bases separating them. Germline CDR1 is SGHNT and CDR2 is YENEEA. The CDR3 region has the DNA TGTGCCAGCAGCTCGGGGTCCGATGGCTACACCTTC. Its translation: CASSSGSDGYTF. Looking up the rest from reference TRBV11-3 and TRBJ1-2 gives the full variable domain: EAGVVQSPRYKIIEKKQPVAFWCNPISGHNTLYWYLQNLGQGPELLIRYENEEAVDDSQLPKDRFSAERLKGVDSTLKIQPAELGDSAVYLCASSSGSDGYTFGSGTRLTVV.

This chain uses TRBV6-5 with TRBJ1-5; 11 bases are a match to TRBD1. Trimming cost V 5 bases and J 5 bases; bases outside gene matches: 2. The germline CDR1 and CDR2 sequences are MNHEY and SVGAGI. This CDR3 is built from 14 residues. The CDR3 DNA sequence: TGTGCCAGCAGTCCGGACAGGGGGCATCAGCCCCAGCATTTT. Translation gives CASSPDRGHQPQHF.

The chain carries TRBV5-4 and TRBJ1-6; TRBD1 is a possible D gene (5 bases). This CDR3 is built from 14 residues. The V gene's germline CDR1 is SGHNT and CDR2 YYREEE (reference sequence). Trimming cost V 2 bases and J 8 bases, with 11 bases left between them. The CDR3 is CASSLMGGYSPLHF. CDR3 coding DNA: TGTGCCAGCAGCTTAATGGGGGGGTATTCACCCCTCCACTTT.

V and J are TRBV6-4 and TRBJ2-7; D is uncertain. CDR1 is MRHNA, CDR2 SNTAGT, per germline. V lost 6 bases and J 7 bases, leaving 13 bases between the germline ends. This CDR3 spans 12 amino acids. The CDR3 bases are TGTGCCAGCAGCAAAGCGACGAAGGAGCAGTACTTC. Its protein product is CASSKATKEQYF.

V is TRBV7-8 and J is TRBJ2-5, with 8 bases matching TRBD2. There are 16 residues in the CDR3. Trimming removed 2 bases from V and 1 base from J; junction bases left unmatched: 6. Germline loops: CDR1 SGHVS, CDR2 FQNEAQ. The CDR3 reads CASSLSSGHIQETQYF. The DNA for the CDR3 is TGTGCCAGCAGCTTATCTAGCGGGCACATCCAAGAGACCCAGTACTTC.